The clone carrying this T cell receptor (beta chain) was found a few times. Its antigen is not identified. Genomic DNA, the template, was used for profiling of the TCR beta VDJ and CDR3. TCRdb independently ran MiXCR on the reads; one entry per CDR3 protein. The table lists about 220,000 distinct CDR3 sequences, approximately 35% of them singletons, with 1.1% in the top ten. This entry comes from a study of CD8+CD57+ T cells in acquired aplastic anemia. There are 13 residues in the CDR3. Per germline, CDR1 DFQATT and CDR2 SNEGSKA (reference sequence). Trimming removed 5 bases at V and 3 bases at J, with 14 bases between. Study results and limitations: Found in both controls and patients were around 31 CD8+ CDR3 sequences. Statistical testing detected no significant gap in CD8+ Simpson's diversity between patients and controls.

The sequencing sample was made of sorted CD4+, CD8+, or CD8+CD57+ T cells (not recorded which) from PBMCs. The receptor was derived from a human donor in good health, serving as a control. The chain has TRBV20-1 and TRBJ2-7, with D perhaps TRBD1 (6 bases). This CDR3 is CSAARGSLYEQYF. The CDR3 DNA reads as TGCAGTGCTGCAAGGGGGTCTCTCTACGAGCAGTACTTC.